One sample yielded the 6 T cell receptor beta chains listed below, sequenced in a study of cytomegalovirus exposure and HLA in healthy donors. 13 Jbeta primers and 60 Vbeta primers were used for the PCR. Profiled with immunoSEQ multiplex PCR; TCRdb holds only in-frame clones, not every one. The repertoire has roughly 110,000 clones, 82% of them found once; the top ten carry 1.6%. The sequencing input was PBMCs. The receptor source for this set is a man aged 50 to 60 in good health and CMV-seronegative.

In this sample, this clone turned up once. DNA for the CDR3: TGTGCCAGTAGTATGAACTCGGGGGGACGGCAGTACTTC. Translation: CASSMNSGGRQYF. The gene calls are TRBV19 and TRBJ2-5; 7 bases match TRBD2. Germline V gene lookup returns CDR1 LNHDA and CDR2 SQIVND (reference sequence). J gave up 11 bases and V 3 bases, and 9 bases lay outside the gene matches. CDR3 size: 13 residues.

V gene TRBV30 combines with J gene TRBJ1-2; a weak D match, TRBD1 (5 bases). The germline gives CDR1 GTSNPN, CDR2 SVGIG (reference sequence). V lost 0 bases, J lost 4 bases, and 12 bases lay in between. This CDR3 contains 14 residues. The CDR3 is CAWSVGGVGYGYTF. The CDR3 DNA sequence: TGTGCCTGGAGTGTGGGAGGGGTGGGCTATGGCTACACCTTC.

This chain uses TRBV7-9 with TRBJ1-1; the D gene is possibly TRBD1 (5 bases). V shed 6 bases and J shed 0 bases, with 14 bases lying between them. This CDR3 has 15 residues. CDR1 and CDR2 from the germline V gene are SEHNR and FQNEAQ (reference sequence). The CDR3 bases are TGTGCCAGCAGTCTAGGGTCAGGGATGAACACTGAAGCTTTCTTT. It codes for CASSLGSGMNTEAFF.

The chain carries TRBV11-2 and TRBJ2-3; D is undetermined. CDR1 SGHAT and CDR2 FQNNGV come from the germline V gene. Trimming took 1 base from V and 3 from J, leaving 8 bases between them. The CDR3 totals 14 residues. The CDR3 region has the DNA TGTGCCAGCAGCTTAGGGTCGACAACAGATACGCAGTATTTT. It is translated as CASSLGSTTDTQYF.

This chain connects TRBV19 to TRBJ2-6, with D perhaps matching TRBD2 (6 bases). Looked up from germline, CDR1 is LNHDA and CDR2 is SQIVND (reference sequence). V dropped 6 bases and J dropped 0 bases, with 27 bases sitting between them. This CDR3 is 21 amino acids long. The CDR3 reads CASRGRGDGSVSLSGANVLTF. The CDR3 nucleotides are TGTGCCAGTAGGGGGCGGGGCGATGGGTCGGTCTCTCTCTCTGGGGCCAACGTCCTGACTTTC.

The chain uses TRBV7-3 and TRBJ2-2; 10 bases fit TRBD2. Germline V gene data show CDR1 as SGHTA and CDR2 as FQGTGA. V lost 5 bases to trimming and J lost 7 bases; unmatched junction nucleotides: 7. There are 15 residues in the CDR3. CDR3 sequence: CASSPSGGDGGELFF. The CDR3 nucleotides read TGTGCCAGCAGCCCCAGCGGGGGGGATGGCGGGGAGCTGTTTTTT.